One T cell receptor (beta chain) is described in this entry. The data originate from a study of control samples from healthy donors and cancer patients. The ends were cut back, 4 bases at V and 7 bases at J, with 17 bases in the middle. Germline lookup yields CDR1 PRHDT and CDR2 FYEKMQ (reference sequence). This CDR3 contains 16 residues. The repertoire was sequenced with immunoSEQ multiplex PCR; TCRdb's copy has only in-frame clones and lacks some. This table holds 75,000 to 95,000 clones, around nine tenths found once. The gene calls are TRBV13 and TRBJ1-6, with D hard to call. The sequenced sample consisted of blood. The TCR was taken from a woman aged 50 to 65 in good health. The CDR3 DNA reads TGTGCCAGCAGCTCGCCCTCTCACCCGGGGAATTCACCCCTCCACTTT. Translated: CASSSPSHPGNSPLHF.